A selection of T cell receptor beta chains follows, all from one sample in a study of blood T cell repertoires in COVID-19. Here immunoSEQ multiplex PCR was the method, and the copy in TCRdb shows in-frame clones only, minus some. The sample has 35,000 to 40,000 clones, about four fifths seen once. Material: peripheral blood. The receptor set was obtained from an older man with active or convalescent COVID-19. The CDR3 runs from the conserved cysteine through the conserved F or W. Each record gives: clone size, V gene, J gene, D gene, CDR3 protein, CDR3 DNA. A D gene is named only where the DNA matches it firmly. Rows may omit the clone size; those that give it use once, few, many or a size class.

clone_size: NA
v_call: TRBV6-5
j_call: TRBJ2-5
d_call: NA
cdr3_aa: CASSYSRRGYETQYF
cdr3_nt: TGTGCCAGCAGTTACTCGAGGCGGGGTTATGAGACCCAGTACTTC

clone_size: NA
v_call: TRBV19
j_call: TRBJ2-3
d_call: NA
cdr3_aa: CASSNRASTDTQYF
cdr3_nt: TGTGCCAGTAGTAACAGGGCAAGCACAGATACGCAGTATTTT

clone_size: once
v_call: TRBV28
j_call: TRBJ2-7
d_call: NA
cdr3_aa: CASSSPLVRGPEQYF
cdr3_nt: TGTGCCAGCAGTTCCCCGTTAGTCAGGGGCCCCGAGCAGTACTTC

clone_size: NA
v_call: TRBV30
j_call: TRBJ2-1
d_call: TRBD2
cdr3_aa: CAWSVLTSGNNEQFF
cdr3_nt: TGTGCCTGGAGTGTACTCACTAGCGGAAACAATGAGCAGTTCTTC

clone_size: NA
v_call: TRBV6-1
j_call: TRBJ1-2
d_call: TRBD1
cdr3_aa: CASSEWDRLDTNYGYTF
cdr3_nt: TGTGCCAGCAGTGAATGGGACAGGCTCGATACTAACTATGGCTACACCTTC

clone_size: NA
v_call: TRBV6-5
j_call: TRBJ2-2
d_call: NA
cdr3_aa: CASSYTDMQGTGELFF
cdr3_nt: TGTGCCAGCAGTTACACCGACATGCAAGGCACCGGGGAGCTGTTTTTT

clone_size: NA
v_call: TRBV21-1
j_call: TRBJ2-7
d_call: NA
cdr3_aa: CASSPPGLSMYEQYF
cdr3_nt: TGTGCCAGCAGCCCTCCGGGACTATCTATGTACGAGCAGTACTTC

clone_size: once
v_call: TRBV5-6
j_call: TRBJ1-2
d_call: TRBD1
cdr3_aa: CASSFLDRSYYGYTF
cdr3_nt: TGTGCCAGCAGCTTTTTGGACAGGAGCTACTATGGCTACACCTTC

clone_size: NA
v_call: TRBV24-1
j_call: TRBJ2-6
d_call: NA
cdr3_aa: CATSDPSQGHNVLTF
cdr3_nt: TGTGCCACCAGTGATCCCTCCCAGGGTCACAACGTCCTGACTTTC

clone_size: many
v_call: TRBV7-2
j_call: TRBJ2-1
d_call: TRBD2
cdr3_aa: CASSASGRTYNEQFF
cdr3_nt: TGTGCCAGCAGCGCTAGCGGGAGGACCTACAATGAGCAGTTCTTC

clone_size: NA
v_call: TRBV6-5
j_call: TRBJ1-3
d_call: NA
cdr3_aa: CASSYGGGYTIYF
cdr3_nt: TGTGCCAGCAGTTACGGGGGGGGGTACACCATATATTTT

clone_size: NA
v_call: TRBV29-1
j_call: TRBJ2-1
d_call: NA
cdr3_aa: CSAPGEGGSWQFF
cdr3_nt: TGCAGCGCCCCGGGGGAGGGGGGGTCCTGGCAGTTCTTC

clone_size: NA
v_call: TRBV10-3
j_call: TRBJ2-6
d_call: TRBD1
cdr3_aa: CAISAPGQGTSSGANVLTF
cdr3_nt: TGTGCCATCAGTGCCCCGGGACAGGGCACCTCCTCTGGGGCCAACGTCCTGACTTTC

clone_size: NA
v_call: TRBV7-6
j_call: TRBJ1-2
d_call: TRBD1
cdr3_aa: CASSLGFGQGDGYTF
cdr3_nt: TGTGCCAGCAGCTTAGGGTTTGGACAGGGCGACGGCTACACCTTC

clone_size: NA
v_call: TRBV28
j_call: TRBJ1-5
d_call: NA
cdr3_aa: CASSWQFNQPQHF
cdr3_nt: TGTGCCAGCAGTTGGCAGTTCAATCAGCCCCAGCATTTT

clone_size: once
v_call: TRBV28
j_call: TRBJ2-7
d_call: TRBD2
cdr3_aa: CASSRRTSGRYEQYF
cdr3_nt: TGTGCCAGCAGCAGGAGGACTAGCGGGAGGTACGAGCAGTACTTC

clone_size: NA
v_call: TRBV10-3
j_call: TRBJ2-1
d_call: TRBD1
cdr3_aa: CAISESGDRENNEQFF
cdr3_nt: TGTGCCATCAGTGAGTCGGGAGACAGGGAAAACAATGAGCAGTTCTTC

clone_size: NA
v_call: TRBV6-6
j_call: TRBJ1-6
d_call: NA
cdr3_aa: CASSYGQYNSPLHF
cdr3_nt: TGTGCCAGCAGTTACGGCCAGTATAATTCACCCCTCCACTTT

clone_size: NA
v_call: TRBV10-3
j_call: TRBJ2-1
d_call: NA
cdr3_aa: CAISGSTGHYNEQFF
cdr3_nt: TGTGCCATCAGCGGATCCACAGGACACTACAATGAGCAGTTCTTC

clone_size: NA
v_call: TRBV24-1
j_call: TRBJ2-3
d_call: NA
cdr3_aa: CATSDFGGELTDTQYF
cdr3_nt: TGTGCCACCAGTGATTTTGGAGGGGAGCTCACAGATACGCAGTATTTT

clone_size: few
v_call: TRBV11-2
j_call: TRBJ2-7
d_call: TRBD1
cdr3_aa: CASSKPGQGWEQYF
cdr3_nt: TGTGCCAGCAGTAAACCGGGACAGGGCTGGGAGCAGTACTTC

clone_size: few
v_call: TRBV28
j_call: TRBJ2-7
d_call: NA
cdr3_aa: CASSTPGTPIGQYF
cdr3_nt: TGTGCCAGCAGTACCCCCGGGACTCCTATCGGGCAGTACTTC

clone_size: NA
v_call: TRBV4-2
j_call: TRBJ1-5
d_call: TRBD1
cdr3_aa: CASSQAGQGDQPQHF
cdr3_nt: TGTGCCAGCAGCCAAGCCGGACAGGGGGATCAGCCCCAGCATTTT

clone_size: NA
v_call: TRBV19
j_call: TRBJ2-3
d_call: NA
cdr3_aa: CASSIGDPVADTQYF
cdr3_nt: TGTGCCAGTAGTATCGGGGATCCTGTGGCAGATACGCAGTATTTT

clone_size: few
v_call: TRBV4-1
j_call: TRBJ1-6
d_call: TRBD1
cdr3_aa: CASSPGQGLSPLHF
cdr3_nt: TGCGCCAGCAGCCCGGGACAGGGTCTATCACCCCTCCACTTT

clone_size: once
v_call: TRBV11-2
j_call: TRBJ1-2
d_call: TRBD1
cdr3_aa: CASSFGGATGNYGYTF
cdr3_nt: TGTGCCAGCAGCTTCGGGGGGGCGACAGGGAACTATGGCTACACCTTC

clone_size: once
v_call: TRBV9
j_call: TRBJ2-7
d_call: NA
cdr3_aa: CASSPGGSYEQYF
cdr3_nt: TGTGCCAGCAGCCCCGGAGGCTCCTACGAGCAGTACTTC

clone_size: NA
v_call: TRBV5-1
j_call: TRBJ1-6
d_call: NA
cdr3_aa: CASSRDDGWNSPLHF
cdr3_nt: TGCGCCAGCAGCCGTGACGACGGGTGGAATTCACCCCTCCACTTT

clone_size: NA
v_call: TRBV5-8
j_call: TRBJ2-5
d_call: NA
cdr3_aa: CASSKRTGKETQYF
cdr3_nt: TGTGCCAGCAGCAAACGGACCGGGAAGGAGACCCAGTACTTC

clone_size: NA
v_call: TRBV7-9
j_call: TRBJ2-7
d_call: NA
cdr3_aa: CASSLDSEVYEQYF
cdr3_nt: TGTGCCAGCAGCTTAGATAGCGAGGTCTACGAGCAGTACTTC

clone_size: NA
v_call: TRBV7-9
j_call: TRBJ1-6
d_call: NA
cdr3_aa: CASSLPNNSPLHF
cdr3_nt: TGTGCCAGCAGCTTACCAAATAATTCACCCCTCCACTTT

clone_size: once
v_call: TRBV28
j_call: TRBJ2-2
d_call: NA
cdr3_aa: CASSLPQGRGTGELFF
cdr3_nt: TGTGCCAGCAGTTTACCACAGGGCCGTGGCACCGGGGAGCTGTTTTTT

clone_size: medium-sized
v_call: TRBV5-5
j_call: TRBJ1-1
d_call: NA
cdr3_aa: CASSLIGQGSTEAFF
cdr3_nt: TGTGCCAGCAGCTTAATCGGTCAGGGATCCACTGAAGCTTTCTTT

clone_size: NA
v_call: TRBV6-5
j_call: TRBJ1-1
d_call: NA
cdr3_aa: CASSYSPGTEAFF
cdr3_nt: TGTGCCAGCAGTTACTCGCCGGGCACTGAAGCTTTCTTT

clone_size: once
v_call: TRBV5-1
j_call: TRBJ2-1
d_call: TRBD1
cdr3_aa: CASSLGPLGQGNNEQFF
cdr3_nt: TGCGCCAGCAGCTTGGGTCCCCTCGGACAGGGAAACAATGAGCAGTTCTTC

clone_size: NA
v_call: TRBV3-1/TRBV3-2
j_call: TRBJ2-4
d_call: NA
cdr3_aa: CASSQDSRNIQYF
cdr3_nt: TGTGCCAGCAGCCAAGATTCTCGAAACATTCAGTACTTC

clone_size: NA
v_call: TRBV9
j_call: TRBJ1-1
d_call: TRBD1
cdr3_aa: CASNGTGGLGTEAFF
cdr3_nt: TGTGCCAGCAACGGGACAGGGGGACTAGGAACTGAAGCTTTCTTT

clone_size: few
v_call: TRBV6-2/TRBV6-3
j_call: TRBJ2-4
d_call: NA
cdr3_aa: CASTPRDTGDIQYF
cdr3_nt: TGTGCCAGCACCCCACGGGACACCGGGGACATTCAGTACTTC

clone_size: NA
v_call: TRBV27
j_call: TRBJ1-2
d_call: NA
cdr3_aa: CASSFVAPPRVDYGYTF
cdr3_nt: TGTGCCAGCAGTTTCGTAGCCCCCCCCAGGGTGGACTATGGCTACACCTTC

clone_size: NA
v_call: TRBV6-5
j_call: TRBJ1-1
d_call: NA
cdr3_aa: CASSYSWSSEAFF
cdr3_nt: TGTGCCAGCAGTTACTCGTGGAGCTCTGAAGCTTTCTTT

clone_size: NA
v_call: TRBV28
j_call: TRBJ1-6
d_call: NA
cdr3_aa: CASQEGGRSYNSPLHF
cdr3_nt: TGTGCCAGCCAAGAGGGGGGGAGGTCCTATAATTCACCCCTCCACTTT

clone_size: medium-sized
v_call: TRBV9
j_call: TRBJ2-1
d_call: TRBD2
cdr3_aa: CASSPTSGGRNHNEQFF
cdr3_nt: TGTGCCAGCAGCCCGACTAGCGGGGGCCGGAACCACAATGAGCAGTTCTTC

clone_size: NA
v_call: TRBV6-2/TRBV6-3
j_call: TRBJ1-1
d_call: NA
cdr3_aa: CASSSAGAGNTEAFF
cdr3_nt: TGTGCCAGCAGTTCGGCGGGGGCTGGGAACACTGAAGCTTTCTTT

clone_size: NA
v_call: TRBV6-5
j_call: TRBJ2-5
d_call: NA
cdr3_aa: CASLGGQETQYF
cdr3_nt: TGTGCCTCCCTAGGGGGCCAAGAGACCCAGTACTTC

clone_size: NA
v_call: TRBV5-5
j_call: TRBJ2-5
d_call: TRBD2
cdr3_aa: CASSLERGGETQYF
cdr3_nt: TGTGCCAGCAGCTTGGAAAGGGGAGGGGAGACCCAGTACTTC

clone_size: NA
v_call: TRBV19
j_call: TRBJ1-5
d_call: NA
cdr3_aa: CASNLREYQPQHF
cdr3_nt: TGTGCCAGTAATCTGCGGGAGTATCAGCCCCAGCATTTT

clone_size: once
v_call: TRBV28
j_call: TRBJ1-6
d_call: NA
cdr3_aa: CASSSPPSPLHF
cdr3_nt: TGTGCCAGCAGCTCCCCCCCTTCACCCCTCCACTTT

clone_size: NA
v_call: TRBV9
j_call: TRBJ2-2
d_call: NA
cdr3_aa: CASSVEEDTGELFF
cdr3_nt: TGTGCCAGCAGCGTAGAAGAGGACACCGGGGAGCTGTTTTTT